This entry describes one TCR beta chain. Its cognate antigen is unknown. Germline assignment: CDR1 MNHNS and CDR2 SASEGT. V lost 7 bases to trimming and J lost 4 bases, with 14 bases between them. This CDR3 is 13 amino acids long. Reverse transcribing all isolated RNA meant expressed TCRB transcripts were sequenced. Clones were read by immunoSEQ multiplex PCR, and TCRdb kept only the in-frame ones, dropping some. This table has about 700,000 clones, around an eighth appearing once. This entry is derived from a study of beta chain features in type 1 diabetes. For the study at large: Cell yields, age and gender were similar between patients and healthy donors. All of the samples together had 85 million to 140 million sorted cells examined. Study-wide points: Reduced insertions and increased deletions marked VDJ junctions in type 1 diabetes patients. Unsettled here was the matter of whether HLA type influences TCRB rearrangement. The study found moderately but significantly shorter TCRB CDR3s in all four CD4+ subsets of Type 1 diabetes patients.

Sequences were obtained from naive CD4+ T cells from blood. This TCR was recovered from a man between 18 and 35 years old with type 1 diabetes. This sequence joins TRBV6-1 and TRBJ2-7; D ambiguous. CDR3 loop: CASKASRDYEQYF. DNA for the CDR3: TGTGCCAGCAAAGCCAGTAGAGATTACGAGCAGTACTTC.